One and the same sample provided the 20 T cell receptor beta chains below, sequenced in a study of post-analysis software for immune sequencing data. Study results and limitations: TRBV segments more frequent in patients than in controls numbered roughly 5 and included TRBV5-6, TRBV5-1 and TRBV20-1.

Unique molecular identifiers had been added to the TCR beta cDNA libraries. TCRdb recomputed calls from the PCR reads with MiXCR, one row per CDR3 protein. The sample contains 700,000 to 800,000 distinct CDR3 sequences, 25% to 30% of which appear only once. Antigens of these TCRs are unknown. The sequencing sample was made of blood. All receptors derive from a girl aged 5-17 years with multiple sclerosis.

Comment on this clonotype: The germline gene is not matched at one end of the junction; a read error may be the cause. The rearrangement joins TRBV15 to TRBJ1-4; maybe TRBD1 (6 bases). Germline V gene lookup returns CDR1 LNHNV and CDR2 YYDKDF (reference sequence). This CDR3 has 16 residues. The CDR3 DNA sequence: TGTGCCACCAGCAGAGATAGAGGGACAACTAATGATAAACTGTTTTTT. This codes for CATSRDRGTTNDKLFF.

The chain carries TRBV12-3 or TRBV12-4 and TRBJ2-2; D remains unclear. V lost 7 bases and J 3 bases, leaving 18 bases between the germline ends. This CDR3 region has 16 residues. Here the CDR3 reads CASTQMIGPDTGELFF. CDR3 sequence (DNA): TGTGCCAGCACCCAAATGATCGGTCCGGACACCGGGGAGCTGTTTTTT.

The V and J genes are TRBV27 and TRBJ2-7; D is unresolved. V gave up 7 bases and J gave up 0 bases, with 13 bases separating them. This CDR3 is 14 amino acids long. CDR1 and CDR2 (germline): MNHEY, SMNVEV (reference sequence). The CDR3 sequence: CASKRDSYSYEQYF. Here the CDR3 DNA reads TGTGCCAGCAAAAGGGATTCCTACTCCTACGAGCAGTACTTC.

This clonotype was seen a few times. This chain connects TRBV2 to TRBJ2-7; 7 bases line up with TRBD1. This CDR3 has 16 residues. V gave up 3 bases and J gave up 4 bases; unmatched junction bases: 12. CDR1 SNHLY and CDR2 FYNNEI come from the germline V gene. The CDR3 protein is CASSEVQGLALYEQYF. As DNA, the CDR3 is TGTGCCAGCAGTGAGGTACAGGGGTTGGCCCTTTACGAGCAGTACTTC.

This clonotype occurred a few times. J is TRBJ2-1 and V is TRBV4-1; tentatively, D is TRBD1 (5 bases). This CDR3 is 14 amino acids long. Trimming removed 0 bases at V and 6 bases at J, with 9 bases between. CDR1 and CDR2 (germline): MGHRA, YSYEKL. The CDR3 coding sequence is TGCGCCAGCAGCCAAGACCCAGGGCCCAATGAGCAGTTCTTC. Translated, it gives CASSQDPGPNEQFF.

The V gene is TRBV7-2, the J gene TRBJ2-5; TRBD1 matches at 9 bases. Trimming removed 6 bases from V and 9 bases from J; junction bases left unmatched: 8. Germline CDR1 reads SGHTA; CDR2 reads FQGNSA. The CDR3 runs to 13 residues. CDR3 sequence (DNA): TGTGCCAGCAGGGCGACAGGGGGGGAGCCCCAGTACTTC. Translating it yields CASRATGGEPQYF.

This clonotype occurred a few times. Given a much more abundant clone one base away, this may be a read error. This chain connects TRBV27 to TRBJ2-5; the D call may be TRBD1 or TRBD2 (6 bases each). Germline V gives CDR1 MNHEY, CDR2 SMNVEV (reference sequence). The germline V and J ends were trimmed by 5 bases and 11 bases, with 21 bases remaining between them. The CDR3 totals 14 residues. The CDR3 loop is CASSPLGGLNEQYF. CDR3 nucleotide sequence: TGTGCCAGCAGTCCTTTGGGGGGCCTTAATGAGCAGTACTTC.

The chain has TRBV7-2 and TRBJ1-2; 7 nucleotides align to TRBD1. The V segment lost 4 bases and the J segment 4 bases; nucleotides outside the gene matches: 6. CDR1 SGHTA and CDR2 FQGNSA come from the germline V gene. This CDR3 is built from 14 residues. The CDR3 spells CASSSGGFGYGYTF. In DNA, the CDR3 is TGTGCCAGCAGCTCAGGGGGGTTCGGCTATGGCTACACCTTC.

This clonotype was counted a few times. V and J are TRBV20-1 and TRBJ2-1, with 9 bases aligning to TRBD1. With 5 bases clipped from V and 7 bases from J, the junction kept 12 bases outside the gene matches. Germline CDR1 DFQATT, CDR2 SNEGSKA (reference sequence). The CDR3 has 15 residues. CDR3 in amino acids: CSAAITGTGKNEQFF. The CDR3 bases are TGCAGTGCTGCTATAACCGGGACAGGGAAGAATGAGCAGTTCTTC.

This chain joins TRBV7-2 and TRBJ1-2; D is unclear. V lost 5 bases to trimming and J lost 4 bases, with 23 bases between them. The CDR3 has 17 amino acids. Germline CDR1 is SGHTA and CDR2 is FQGNSA. The CDR3 region has the DNA TGTGCCAGCAGCCCTGGGGTGCAGGCCAGGTTCGGCTATGGCTACACCTTC. This gives the protein CASSPGVQARFGYGYTF.

This clonotype was detected ten times or more. The chain has TRBV7-2 and TRBJ2-1; 9 bases agree with TRBD2. This CDR3 is built from 18 residues. Germline V gene sequence: CDR1 SGHTA, CDR2 FQGNSA. The J segment lost 4 bases and the V segment lost 2 bases, leaving 12 bases of the junction unmatched. The DNA for the CDR3 is TGTGCCAGCAGCTTAAGGGGGCTAGCGGGAATTATTTACAATGAGCAGTTCTTC. It translates to CASSLRGLAGIIYNEQFF.

This clonotype showed up many times. The rearrangement joins TRBV29-1 to TRBJ2-3; TRBD1 matches at 7 bases. The CDR3 is made up of 13 amino acids. Losses at the gene ends were 6 bases for V and 2 bases for J; bases not matched to a gene: 5. Per the germline V gene, CDR1 is SQVTM and CDR2 is ANQGSEA. CDR3 amino acids: CSVLGQVTDTQYF. The CDR3 DNA reads TGCAGCGTCCTCGGACAGGTCACAGATACGCAGTATTTT.

This clonotype turned up a few times. This chain links TRBV4-3 with TRBJ2-3; D remains ambiguous. V was pared by 1 base and J by 2 bases, with 19 bases between. The CDR3 extends over 18 amino acids. The germline V gene has CDR1 LGHNA and CDR2 YSLEER. CDR3 region: CASSQGSRKSPVTDTQYF. CDR3 in DNA: TGCGCCAGCAGCCAAGGATCGCGCAAGTCGCCAGTCACAGATACGCAGTATTTT.

This chain links TRBV5-1 with TRBJ2-2; 7 positions agree with TRBD1. CDR3 size: 14 residues. With 4 bases clipped from V and 4 bases from J, the junction kept 4 bases outside the gene matches. CDR1 is SGHRS, CDR2 YFSETQ, per germline. The CDR3 DNA reads TGCGCCAGCAGCACGGACAGGCCCACCGGGGAGCTGTTTTTT. It specifies CASSTDRPTGELFF.

The chain couples TRBV25-1 to TRBJ1-1; D is undetermined. Germline V gives CDR1 MGHDK, CDR2 SYGVNS. The ends were cut back, 4 bases at V and 7 bases at J, with 13 bases in the middle. This CDR3 is built from 13 residues. CDR3 nucleotides: TGTGCCAGCAGTGGTTTGTGGGGAGATGAAGCTTTCTTT. It yields the protein CASSGLWGDEAFF.

The rearrangement joins TRBV29-1 to TRBJ2-4, with D uncertain. V lost 0 bases, J lost 9 bases, and 9 bases lay in between. Germline V CDR1 and CDR2: SQVTM, ANQGSEA. The length of the CDR3 is 12 residues. CDR3 bases: TGCAGCGTTGAAGACGGCAGTAGCATTCAGTACTTC. This codes for CSVEDGSSIQYF.

Of note for this clonotype: At one end, the junction sequence differs from germline, possibly due to a read error. Written as DNA, the CDR3 is TGTGCCAGCAGTGGCCAGGAGCGCACCAGGGAGCTGTTTTTT. It is translated as CASSGQERTRELFF. The chain combines TRBV25-1 with TRBJ2-2; D gene uncertain. Germline values: CDR1 MGHDK, CDR2 SYGVNS. This CDR3 comprises 14 residues.

This sequence joins TRBV11-2 and TRBJ2-1, with 8 bases that match TRBD2. The V gene end was trimmed by 5 bases and the J gene end by 7 bases; junction bases not matched to a gene: 13. In germline, CDR1 is SGHAT, CDR2 FQNNGV. CDR3 size: 16 residues. This chain's CDR3 is CASSQWTGGPRNEQFF. The CDR3 DNA is TGTGCCAGCAGCCAATGGACGGGAGGGCCGAGAAATGAGCAGTTCTTC.

This chain links TRBV6-5 with TRBJ2-1, with unresolved D. Germline CDR1 reads MNHEY; CDR2 reads SVGAGI. The CDR3 sequence is 12 residues long. Deletions cut 5 bases from V and 8 bases from J, with 10 bases between. The CDR3 loop is CASSRRVDEQFF. Written as DNA, the CDR3 is TGTGCCAGCAGTCGTAGAGTTGATGAGCAGTTCTTC.

A note on this clonotype: At one end the junction does not follow the germline gene, possibly because of a read error. The chain couples TRBV7-9 to TRBJ2-7; 7 nucleotides line up with TRBD2. There are 16 residues in the CDR3. The germline CDR1 and CDR2 sequences are SEHNR and FQNEAQ (reference sequence). CDR3 nucleotide sequence: TGTGCCAGCTCTCCCCGGCGGCCGGCGGGAGAGTACGAGCAGTGCTTC. This translates into CASSPRRPAGEYEQCF.